These 18 T cell receptor beta chains share one sample of origin, sequenced in a study of T-cell reconstitution after alpha-beta-depleted transplantation in children. Unique molecular identifiers were incorporated when the TCRbeta library was constructed. TCRdb re-analysed the PCR reads in MiXCR, keeping a single row per CDR3 protein. The table has approximately 270,000 distinct CDR3 sequences, more than 8% seen once. The sample was PBMCs from the stem cell graft donor, taken from the stem cell graft. These receptors were obtained from a human donor who donated a stem cell graft to a child with SCID.

The gene calls are TRBV6-6 and TRBJ2-2; D is tentatively TRBD1 or TRBD2 (5 bases each). Germline lookup yields CDR1 MNHNY and CDR2 SVGAGI (reference sequence). V shed 10 bases and J shed 8 bases, with 8 bases lying between them. This CDR3 is built from 10 residues. CDR3 nucleotide sequence: TGTGCCACCAGGGAGGGGGAGCTGTTTTTT. It codes for CATREGELFF.

This clonotype was seen only a few times. This chain joins TRBV20-1 and TRBJ2-5, with 13 nucleotides matching TRBD2. The CDR3 loop spans 16 amino acids. Looked up from germline, CDR1 is DFQATT and CDR2 is SNEGSKA (reference sequence). V shed 4 bases and J 4 bases; nucleotides not matched to a gene: 9. CDR3 DNA sequence: TGCAGTGCTATCACTGGACTAGCGGGGGTTCGAGAGACCCAGTACTTC. Translating it yields CSAITGLAGVRETQYF.

This clonotype was counted between two and nine times. The chain joins TRBV12-3 or TRBV12-4 to TRBJ2-7; 9 nucleotides align to TRBD1. This CDR3 comprises 15 residues. Losses at the gene ends were 6 bases for V and 7 bases for J; bases not matched to a gene: 13. CDR3 coding DNA: TGTGCCAGCAGCCTCCAGGACAGGGGCCTTGGGGAGCAGTACTTC. This codes for CASSLQDRGLGEQYF.

The genes are TRBV5-1 and TRBJ2-5, with D possibly TRBD1 on 5 matching bases. Trimming removed 7 bases from V and 4 bases from J, with 14 bases in between. The CDR3 spans 13 residues. Germline CDR1 is SGHRS and CDR2 is YFSETQ. Here the CDR3 DNA reads TGCGCCAGCGAAAGCAGGGCGGCAGAGACCCAGTACTTC. This encodes CASESRAAETQYF.

This clonotype was seen just once. The CDR3 ends on some other residue instead of the conserved phenylalanine or tryptophan, so this is likely a read error. The V and J genes are TRBV7-9 and TRBJ1-1; D is possibly TRBD1 (6 bases). Between the trimmed V and J ends, which lost 2 bases and 0 bases, there was a span of 13 bases. Germline V CDR1 and CDR2: SEHNR, FQNEAQ (reference sequence). The CDR3 runs to 16 residues. As DNA, the CDR3 is TGTGCCAGCAGCTTAATCGGGCAGGGGATGAACACTGAAGCTTTCTAT. This sequence encodes CASSLIGQGMNTEAFY.

This clonotype was counted between two and nine times. The V and J genes are TRBV7-9 and TRBJ2-7, with 8 bases identical to TRBD1. The V gene's germline CDR1 is SEHNR and CDR2 FQNEAQ (reference sequence). The CDR3 totals 14 residues. Unmatched junction bases numbered 9, after V lost 5 bases and J lost 6 bases. Written as DNA, the CDR3 is TGTGCCAGCAGCCCGAGGACAGGGCGGGGCGAGCAGTACTTC. It specifies CASSPRTGRGEQYF.

This clonotype was counted at least ten times. The chain carries TRBV28 and TRBJ1-1; D remains unclear. Germline V gene data show CDR1 as MDHEN and CDR2 as SYDVKM. The CDR3 contains 13 residues. V gave up 1 base and J gave up 1 base, with 4 bases separating them. The CDR3 DNA is TGTGCCAGCAGTTTATTGGGGAACACTGAAGCTTTCTTT. It encodes CASSLLGNTEAFF.

The genes are TRBV12-3 or TRBV12-4 and TRBJ2-6, with D unresolved. This CDR3 contains 13 residues. V was pared by 6 bases and J by 1 base, with 4 bases between. The CDR3 sequence: CASRLSGANVLTF. The CDR3 nucleotides are TGTGCCAGCAGACTTTCTGGGGCCAACGTCCTGACTTTC.

The rearrangement uses TRBV5-5 and TRBJ2-7; 8 bases agree with TRBD1. J lost 6 bases, V lost 4 bases, and 12 bases had no gene match. Per germline, CDR1 SGHKS and CDR2 YYEKEE (reference sequence). The CDR3 has 15 residues. CDR3 loop: CASSLYSDRASEQYF. The CDR3 bases are TGTGCCAGCAGCCTCTATTCGGACAGGGCCAGCGAGCAGTACTTC.

This rearrangement joins TRBV6-5 to TRBJ1-2; D uncertain. This CDR3 comprises 14 residues. From germline, CDR1 is MNHEY and CDR2 SVGAGI. Trimming left V 2 bases short and J 2 bases short, with 9 bases between. In nucleotides, the CDR3 is TGTGCCAGCAGTTACCACACAGAGAACTATGGCTACACCTTC. Encoded protein: CASSYHTENYGYTF.

This chain joins TRBV6-5 and TRBJ2-7; TRBD1 aligns across 7 bases. Germline V gives CDR1 MNHEY, CDR2 SVGAGI. The CDR3 length is 14 residues. The ends lost 3 bases at V and 4 bases at J; junction bases unmatched: 6. The DNA of the CDR3 is TGTGCCAGCAGTTATCGGGGACAGACATACGAGCAGTACTTC. Protein sequence: CASSYRGQTYEQYF.

A few counts support this clonotype. The chain employs TRBV5-1 and TRBJ1-6, with 8 bases that match TRBD1. The CDR3 sequence is 18 residues long. Losses at the gene ends were 0 bases for V and 7 bases for J; bases not matched to a gene: 12. The germline V gene encodes CDR1 SGHRS and CDR2 YFSETQ. CDR3 region: CASSLAAAGGAVNSPLHF. The DNA for the CDR3 is TGCGCCAGCAGCTTGGCCGCCGCAGGGGGCGCAGTGAATTCACCCCTCCACTTT.

This clonotype was observed a few times. This sequence joins TRBV29-1 and TRBJ2-1; a weak D match, TRBD2 (5 bases). Trimming took off 4 bases at V and 5 bases at J, with 15 bases between the two ends. The CDR3 is made up of 14 amino acids. Looked up from germline, CDR1 is SQVTM and CDR2 is ANQGSEA. The CDR3 region is CSVGGRGVDNEQFF. The CDR3 bases are TGCAGCGTTGGAGGTCGGGGTGTTGACAATGAGCAGTTCTTC.

The chain uses TRBV18 and TRBJ1-1; D is undetermined. The CDR3 totals 13 residues. The V end lost 6 bases, the J end lost 1 base, and 9 bases lay between the germline ends. The germline V gene has CDR1 KGHSH and CDR2 LQKENI. The CDR3 protein is CASSKNRNTEAFF. The CDR3, as DNA: TGTGCCAGCTCGAAAAACAGGAACACTGAAGCTTTCTTT.

In its sample, this clonotype was seen a few times. The rearrangement links TRBV5-1 to TRBJ2-1; 8 positions agree with TRBD2. The ends lost 3 bases at V and 9 bases at J; junction bases unmatched: 17. Germline CDR1 reads SGHRS; CDR2 reads YFSETQ. This CDR3 is built from 17 residues. CDR3 amino acids: CASSSRSGASGLGEQFF. In DNA form, the CDR3 reads TGCGCCAGCAGCTCCCGTTCCGGGGCTAGCGGGTTGGGTGAGCAGTTCTTC.

The rearrangement uses TRBV5-1 and TRBJ2-7, with D unclear. Germline V gives CDR1 SGHRS, CDR2 YFSETQ. V lost 4 bases and J lost 6, with 14 bases in between. CDR3 length: 13 residues. CDR3 sequence reads: CASSLIGVGEQYF. The DNA for the CDR3 is TGCGCCAGCAGCCTGATTGGAGTAGGCGAGCAGTACTTC.

This clonotype was recorded a few times. The CDR3 nucleotides read TGTGCCAGCAGCCGTGGACAGGGGGCATCCTACGAGCAGTACTTC. This sequence encodes CASSRGQGASYEQYF. This chain connects TRBV7-9 to TRBJ2-7; 11 bases fit TRBD1. The V and J ends lost 5 bases and 1 base, in that order; junction bases with no gene match: 4. Germline V lookup: CDR1 SEHNR, CDR2 FQNEAQ (reference sequence). The CDR3 is 15 residues long.

This sequence joins TRBV5-1 and TRBJ1-6; D not resolved. The CDR3 is made up of 14 amino acids. In germline, CDR1 is SGHRS, CDR2 YFSETQ. V lost 3 bases and J 6 bases, leaving 10 bases between the germline ends. The CDR3 DNA is TGCGCCAGCAGCTCCTCCTCGGGTAATTCACCCCTCCACTTT. Protein: CASSSSSGNSPLHF.